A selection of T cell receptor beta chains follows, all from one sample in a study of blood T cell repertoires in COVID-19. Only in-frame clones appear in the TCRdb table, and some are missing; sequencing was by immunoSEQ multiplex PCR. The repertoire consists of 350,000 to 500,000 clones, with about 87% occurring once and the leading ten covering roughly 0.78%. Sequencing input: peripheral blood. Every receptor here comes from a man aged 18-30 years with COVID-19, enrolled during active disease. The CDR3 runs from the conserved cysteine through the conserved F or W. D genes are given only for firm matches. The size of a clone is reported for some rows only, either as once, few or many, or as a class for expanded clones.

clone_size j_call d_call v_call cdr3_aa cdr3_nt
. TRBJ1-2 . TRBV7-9 CASSLDLRGYTF TGTGCCAGCAGCTTAGATTTGCGAGGCTACACCTTC
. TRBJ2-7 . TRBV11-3 CASSPVGLTYEQYF TGTGCCAGCAGCCCCGTCGGGTTAACCTACGAGCAGTACTTC
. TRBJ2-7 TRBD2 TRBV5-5 CASSLASGGGYEQYF TGTGCCAGCAGCTTGGCCTCCGGGGGGGGCTACGAGCAGTACTTC
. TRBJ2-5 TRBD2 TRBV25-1 CASSGTSGPQETQYF TGTGCCAGCAGTGGGACTAGCGGGCCACAAGAGACCCAGTACTTC
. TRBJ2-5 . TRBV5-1 CASSPESVGGGKETQYF TGCGCCAGCAGCCCTGAGAGCGTGGGGGGAGGCAAAGAGACCCAGTACTTC
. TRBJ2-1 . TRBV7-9 CASSRQGEYNEQFF TGTGCCAGCAGCCGGCAGGGCGAATACAATGAGCAGTTCTTC
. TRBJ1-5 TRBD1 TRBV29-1 CSVRTGSNQPQHF TGCAGCGTTCGGACAGGTAGCAATCAGCCCCAGCATTTT
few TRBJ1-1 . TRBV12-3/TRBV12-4 CASGREEPQAFF TGTGCCAGTGGCCGTGAGGAGCCGCAAGCTTTCTTT
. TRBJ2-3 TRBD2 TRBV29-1 CSVGGDRASGSTDTQYF TGCAGCGTGGGGGGGGATCGGGCTAGCGGGAGCACAGATACGCAGTATTTT
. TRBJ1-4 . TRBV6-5 CASSYLASGTNEKLFF TGTGCCAGCAGTTATCTGGCTTCGGGGACTAATGAAAAACTGTTTTTT
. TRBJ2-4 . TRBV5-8 CASTLRGWGAKNIQYF TGTGCCAGCACCCTACGGGGGTGGGGGGCCAAAAACATTCAGTACTTC
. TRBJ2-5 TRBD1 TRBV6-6 CASSPPGTGGAETQYF TGTGCCAGCAGTCCCCCCGGGACAGGGGGCGCAGAGACCCAGTACTTC
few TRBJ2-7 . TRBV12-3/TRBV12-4 CASGGWSHEQYF TGTGCCAGCGGAGGTTGGTCCCACGAGCAGTACTTC
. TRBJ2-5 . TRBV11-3 CASSSSSRSQETQYF TGTGCCAGCAGCTCATCGTCCCGGTCACAAGAGACCCAGTACTTC
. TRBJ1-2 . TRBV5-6 CASSLQAYGYTF TGTGCCAGCAGCTTGCAGGCCTATGGCTACACCTTC
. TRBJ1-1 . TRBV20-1 CSAGGNTEAFF TGCAGTGCCGGTGGGAACACTGAAGCTTTCTTT
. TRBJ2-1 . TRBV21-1 CARQGHNEQFF TGTGCCAGACAGGGTCACAATGAGCAGTTCTTC
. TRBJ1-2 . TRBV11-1 CASSPAGPSYTF TGTGCCAGCAGCCCGGCGGGGCCGAGTTACACCTTC
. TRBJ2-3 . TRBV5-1 CASSFAPRGGSTDTQYF TGCGCCAGCAGCTTTGCCCCCCGAGGCGGGAGCACAGATACGCAGTATTTT
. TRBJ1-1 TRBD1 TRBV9 CASSVDRANTEAFF TGTGCCAGCAGCGTGGACAGGGCGAACACTGAAGCTTTCTTT